This TCR beta chain was found in a study of blood T cell repertoires in COVID-19. This CDR3 is 12 amino acids long. The V gene end was trimmed by 6 bases and the J gene end by 8 bases; junction bases not matched to a gene: 9. Germline loops: CDR1 SQVTM, CDR2 ANQGSEA. Only in-frame clones appear in the TCRdb table, and some are missing; sequencing was by immunoSEQ multiplex PCR. This sample carries tens of thousands of clones, 65% to 90% of them seen once, and the ten largest clones take 6% to 7%. The sequenced sample consisted of peripheral blood. This chain uses TRBV29-1 with TRBJ1-2; TRBD1 matches 7 bases. This clonotype originated in a woman aged 60-75 years with acute or convalescent COVID-19. The CDR3 spells CSVAGTDYGYTF. The CDR3, as DNA: TGCAGCGTAGCCGGGACAGATTACGGCTACACCTTC.